Each of the 27 T cell receptor beta chains below was sequenced from the same sample in a study of regulatory T cells in long-lasting Graves disease. Time point meaning: newly diagnosed GD, antithyroid drugs for less than 3 months. Extracted RNA from PBMCs served as the source of the TCR library. Construction of the TCR beta libraries employed iRepertoire HTBI primers in conjunction with Arm-PCR of CDR3 regions. TCRdb re-called the multiplex PCR reads through MiXCR, storing one row per CDR3 protein. Of 600,000 to 650,000 distinct CDR3 sequences in the sample, less than 20% were seen once. These data also formed part of another study, on T cells in Graves' hyperthyroidism and ophthalmopathy.

The starting material was peripheral blood mononuclear cells (PBMCs), obtained at new diagnosis, from a patient treated with antithyroid drugs. The receptors were sampled from a young woman with Graves disease.

In this sample, this clonotype turned up many times. This chain connects TRBV5-8 to TRBJ1-1; 7 bases match TRBD1. With V trimmed by 0 bases and J by 4 bases, 9 bases remained unmatched. Germline V gene data show CDR1 as SGHTS and CDR2 as YDEGEE. The CDR3 has 16 amino acids. The CDR3 here is CASSLDKGATGTEAFF. The CDR3 coding sequence is TGTGCCAGCAGCTTGGATAAGGGGGCCACCGGCACTGAAGCTTTCTTT.

This clonotype has a count of ten or more. The rearrangement uses TRBV20-1 and TRBJ2-1, with 8 bases lining up with TRBD2. V shed 1 base, J shed 2 bases, and the junction held 1 base outside the gene matches. Germline loops: CDR1 DFQATT, CDR2 SNEGSKA (reference sequence). This CDR3 comprises 14 residues. The CDR3: CSARAGLAYNEQFF. The CDR3 DNA follows: TGCAGTGCTAGAGCGGGACTAGCCTACAATGAGCAGTTCTTC.

The CDR3 spells CASSADSNEQFF. The CDR3 region has the DNA TGTGCCAGCAGCGCCGACAGCAATGAGCAGTTCTTC. V is TRBV9 and J is TRBJ2-1; a weak D match, TRBD1 (5 bases). Looked up from germline, CDR1 is SGDLS and CDR2 is YYNGEE. This CDR3 contains 12 residues. Trimming pared 3 bases from V and 6 bases from J, leaving 7 bases between.

The V call is TRBV2, the J call TRBJ2-7; 7 nucleotides align to TRBD1. The CDR3 consists of 14 residues. V was clipped by 6 bases and J by 4 bases; unmatched bases: 9. Germline values: CDR1 SNHLY, CDR2 FYNNEI. CDR3 nucleotide sequence: TGTGCCAGCAGGTACAGGGGCCGGAATTACGAGCAGTACTTC. Translation: CASRYRGRNYEQYF. Drawing the rest from reference TRBV2 and TRBJ2-7, the complete variable domain is EPEVTQTPSHQVTQMGQEVILRCVPISNHLYFYWYRQILGQKVEFLVSFYNNEISEKSEIFDDQFSVERPDGSNFTLKIRSTKLEDSAMYFCASRYRGRNYEQYFGPGTRLTVT.

As for this clonotype: It may be a read error: a sequence one base away is much more abundant. J is TRBJ2-3 and V is TRBV7-3; 9 nucleotides match TRBD2. Germline V gene data show CDR1 as SGHTA and CDR2 as FQGTGA. This CDR3 is built from 14 residues. The ends lost 5 bases at V and 3 bases at J; junction bases unmatched: 3. The CDR3 sequence: CASSRTSETDTQYF. The CDR3 DNA is TGTGCCAGCAGCCGGACTAGCGAAACAGATACGCAGTATTTT.

This clonotype was recorded a few times. This chain connects TRBV14 to TRBJ1-1; possible D gene TRBD1, 5 bases. CDR1 is SGHDN, CDR2 FVKESK, per germline. V was trimmed by 5 bases and J by 1 base, leaving 14 bases between them. The CDR3 consists of 15 residues. CDR3: CASSSGGGWNTEAFF. The CDR3 DNA follows: TGTGCCAGCAGCTCGGGGGGGGGGTGGAACACTGAAGCTTTCTTT.

This clonotype occurred many times. This rearrangement joins TRBV28 to TRBJ2-5; D may be TRBD1 (6 bases). Germline V gene sequence: CDR1 MDHEN, CDR2 SYDVKM. The CDR3 sequence is 13 residues long. Trimming cost V 7 bases and J 1 base, with 10 bases left between them. The CDR3 loop reads CASTGQLQETQYF. The CDR3, as DNA: TGTGCCAGCACTGGACAGCTCCAAGAGACCCAGTACTTC.

There are a few counts of this clonotype. V usage is TRBV25-1 and J usage is TRBJ1-5; the D is unclear. Trimming shortened V by 6 bases and J by 0 bases, and 9 bases separated the two germline ends. This CDR3 has 14 amino acids. Per germline, CDR1 MGHDK and CDR2 SYGVNS. CDR3 sequence (DNA): TGTGCCAGCAGCCACGCCACTAGCAATCAGCCCCAGCATTTT. Its translation: CASSHATSNQPQHF.

The chain carries TRBV4-1 and TRBJ2-5; 14 bases line up with TRBD2. Germline V lookup: CDR1 MGHRA, CDR2 YSYEKL. The J segment lost 5 bases and the V segment lost 0 bases, leaving 11 bases of the junction unmatched. The CDR3 is 19 amino acids. CDR3 in amino acids: CASSQDRLGLAGVGETQYF. The CDR3 coding sequence is TGCGCCAGCAGCCAAGACAGATTGGGACTAGCGGGAGTAGGCGAGACCCAGTACTTC.

Turning to this clonotype: A read error may be the cause here, since a much bigger clone is one base away. The rearrangement joins TRBV2 to TRBJ1-2; no firm D call. This CDR3 is 16 amino acids long. The V and J ends lost 7 bases and 2 bases respectively, with 20 bases between them. The germline CDR1 and CDR2 sequences are SNHLY and FYNNEI. CDR3 DNA: TGTGCCAGCACTCTCCGAAAGGGCACGACGAACTATGGCTACACCTTC. It encodes CASTLRKGTTNYGYTF. Based on the CDR3 plus reference TRBV2 and TRBJ1-2, the full variable domain is EPEVTQTPSHQVTQMGQEVILRCVPISNHLYFYWYRQILGQKVEFLVSFYNNEISEKSEIFDDQFSVERPDGSNFTLKIRSTKLEDSAMYFCASTLRKGTTNYGYTFGSGTRLTVV.

The V call is TRBV15, the J call TRBJ2-1; no firm D call. Trimming left V 5 bases short and J 0 bases short, with 8 bases between. The CDR3 runs to 14 residues. CDR1 is LNHNV and CDR2 is YYDKDF in the germline V gene (reference sequence). This CDR3 is CATSRASSYNEQFF. CDR3 bases: TGTGCCACCAGCCGGGCTAGCTCCTACAATGAGCAGTTCTTC.

The V gene is TRBV6-2 or TRBV6-3, the J gene TRBJ1-2; TRBD1 might be the D (6 bases). The CDR3 is made up of 13 amino acids. The V gene's germline CDR1 is MNHEY and CDR2 SVGEGT. The V end was cut by 0 bases, the J end by 8 bases, with 10 bases between. This CDR3 reads CASSYSHRDGYTF. CDR3 nucleotides: TGTGCCAGCAGTTACTCGCACAGGGACGGCTACACCTTC.

This clonotype was picked up many times. The J gene is TRBJ2-5, the V gene TRBV28; TRBD1 or TRBD2 may be the D gene (5 bases each). There are 19 residues in the CDR3. Trimming shortened V by 7 bases and J by 5 bases, and 32 bases separated the two germline ends. Looked up from germline, CDR1 is MDHEN and CDR2 is SYDVKM. The CDR3 DNA follows: TGTGCCAGCAAGACCCTGACGCGCCTCCGGGACCCTGAGTTTGAGACCCAGTACTTC. The encoded protein is CASKTLTRLRDPEFETQYF.

There are a few counts of this clonotype. The rearrangement joins TRBV5-1 to TRBJ2-7; the D is unclear. Trimming removed 2 bases from V and 2 bases from J, with 11 bases in between. Germline assignment: CDR1 SGHRS and CDR2 YFSETQ. CDR3 length equals 14 residues. CDR3 sequence reads: CASSFRLETYEQYF. The CDR3 DNA reads TGCGCCAGCAGCTTTCGTCTAGAGACCTACGAGCAGTACTTC.

The V gene is TRBV6-2 or TRBV6-3, the J gene TRBJ2-5; D gene unclear. V was cut by 6 bases and J by 9 bases, with 14 bases left in between. CDR1 MNHEY and CDR2 SVGEGT come from the germline V gene. The CDR3 loop spans 12 amino acids. The CDR3, as DNA: TGTGCCAGCAGGTCTAATGTGGTGGCCCAGTACTTC. Its translation is CASRSNVVAQYF.

This clonotype was picked up many times. The genes are TRBV20-1 and TRBJ2-1; 8 nucleotides agree with TRBD2. CDR3 length: 15 residues. V dropped 6 bases and J dropped 2; count of bases not matched to a gene: 9. Germline V gene sequence: CDR1 DFQATT, CDR2 SNEGSKA (reference sequence). The CDR3 loop is CSAVPLAEPYNEQFF. In nucleotides, the CDR3 is TGCAGTGCCGTCCCACTAGCGGAGCCCTACAATGAGCAGTTCTTC.

This chain uses TRBV11-2 with TRBJ2-1; D may match TRBD1 or TRBD2 (7 bases each). The V end was cut by 4 bases, the J end by 13 bases, with 26 bases between. The germline gives CDR1 SGHAT, CDR2 FQNNGV. CDR3 size: 16 residues. The DNA of the CDR3 is TGTGCCAGCAGCTATTGGGGGGGTCAGGGGGTGGAGGATCAGTTCTTC. This translates into CASSYWGGQGVEDQFF. The full variable domain, rest sourced from reference TRBV11-2 and TRBJ2-1, is EAGVAQSPRYKIIEKRQSVAFWCNPISGHATLYWYQQILGQGPKLLIQFQNNGVVDDSQLPKDRFSAERLKGVDSTLKIQPAKLEDSAVYLCASSYWGGQGVEDQFFGPGTRLTVL.

The chain couples TRBV28 to TRBJ1-5, with D hard to call. Trimming cost V 4 bases and J 0 bases, with 13 bases left between them. Per germline, CDR1 MDHEN and CDR2 SYDVKM. The CDR3 loop spans 16 amino acids. The CDR3 is CASSSVTLYSNQPQHF. The CDR3 region has the DNA TGTGCCAGCAGTTCGGTGACACTCTATAGCAATCAGCCCCAGCATTTT.

Many counts were recorded for this clonotype. V is TRBV7-9 and J is TRBJ2-7, with TRBD1 matching over 9 bases. The ends lost 5 bases at V and 2 bases at J; junction bases unmatched: 7. This CDR3 is 15 amino acids long. Per the germline V gene, CDR1 is SEHNR and CDR2 is FQNEAQ (reference sequence). The CDR3 protein is CASSPRTGVPYEQYF. In DNA, the CDR3 is TGTGCCAGCAGCCCACGGACAGGGGTCCCCTACGAGCAGTACTTC.

V and J are TRBV20-1 and TRBJ2-3; 7 bases map to TRBD2. The V gene's germline CDR1 is DFQATT and CDR2 SNEGSKA (reference sequence). CDR3 size: 13 residues. V lost 8 bases and J lost 3; bases outside the gene matches: 8. CDR3 bases: TGCAGTCCCACGGGAGGAGGTACAGATACGCAGTATTTT. Its translation is CSPTGGGTDTQYF.

At least ten counts were recorded for this clonotype. The J gene is TRBJ1-4, the V gene TRBV5-1; D is possibly TRBD1 (5 bases). Germline assignment: CDR1 SGHRS and CDR2 YFSETQ. Deletions cut 3 bases from V and 3 bases from J, with 9 bases between. This CDR3 comprises 14 residues. The CDR3 nucleotides are TGCGCCAGCAGCTATCAGGGATCTAATGAAAAACTGTTTTTT. Protein: CASSYQGSNEKLFF.

This clonotype was picked up many times. The chain employs TRBV20-1 and TRBJ2-1; D uncertain. CDR3 length equals 12 residues. Germline assignment: CDR1 DFQATT and CDR2 SNEGSKA (reference sequence). V dropped 6 bases and J dropped 4 bases, with 10 bases sitting between them. CDR3 sequence: CSAQPEYNEQFF. In DNA form, the CDR3 reads TGCAGTGCCCAGCCCGAATACAATGAGCAGTTCTTC.

This clonotype came up a few times. The rearrangement uses TRBV9 and TRBJ2-3; D gene ambiguous. Germline CDR1 reads SGDLS; CDR2 reads YYNGEE. The CDR3 loop spans 15 amino acids. The V gene lost 4 bases and the J gene lost 0 bases, with 12 bases spanning the gap. CDR3 residues: CASSSRSPSTDTQYF. As DNA, the CDR3 is TGTGCCAGCAGCTCCCGCTCCCCTAGCACAGATACGCAGTATTTT. Combining the CDR3 with reference TRBV9 and TRBJ2-3 gives the whole variable domain DSGVTQTPKHLITATGQRVTLRCSPRSGDLSVYWYQQSLDQGLQFLIQYYNGEERAKGNILERFSAQQFPDLHSELNLSSLELGDSALYFCASSSRSPSTDTQYFGPGTRLTVL.

This clonotype was detected a few times. The chain links TRBV5-1 to TRBJ2-1, with D tentatively TRBD2 (5 bases). This CDR3 is 12 amino acids long. The ends were cut back, 5 bases at V and 5 bases at J, with 8 bases in the middle. Germline V gene sequence: CDR1 SGHRS, CDR2 YFSETQ. The CDR3 bases are TGCGCCAGCAGGGGGAGTCACAATGAGCAGTTCTTC. Translated: CASRGSHNEQFF.

This clonotype showed up many times. The gene calls are TRBV20-1 and TRBJ1-1, with unresolved D. V lost 1 base, J lost 3 bases, and 6 bases lay in between. CDR3 length equals 12 residues. From germline, CDR1 is DFQATT and CDR2 SNEGSKA (reference sequence). The CDR3 is CSARVGYTEAFF. The CDR3 DNA is TGCAGTGCTAGAGTTGGATACACTGAAGCTTTCTTT.

This clonotype has ten or more counts. The gene calls are TRBV3-1 and TRBJ1-1; D unclear. The CDR3 consists of 13 residues. Germline CDR1 LGHDT, CDR2 YNNKEL (reference sequence). Trimming removed 4 bases from V and 4 bases from J, with 10 bases in between. CDR3: CASSPVAVTEAFF. CDR3 coding DNA: TGTGCCAGCAGCCCAGTAGCGGTCACTGAAGCTTTCTTT.

This chain links TRBV3-1 with TRBJ2-6; D uncertain. V was trimmed by 4 bases and J by 0 bases, leaving 10 bases between them. Germline V gene data show CDR1 as LGHDT and CDR2 as YNNKEL (reference sequence). The CDR3 is 16 residues long. The CDR3: CASSPDRRSGANVLTF. The CDR3 DNA reads as TGTGCCAGCAGCCCGGACCGGCGCTCTGGGGCCAACGTCCTGACTTTC. Drawing the rest from reference TRBV3-1 and TRBJ2-6, the complete variable domain is DTAVSQTPKYLVTQMGNDKSIKCEQNLGHDTMYWYKQDSKKFLKIMFSYNNKELIINETVPNRFSPKSPDKAHLNLHINSLELGDSAVYFCASSPDRRSGANVLTFGAGSRLTVL.